This record covers a single TCR beta chain. What it binds is unknown. One junction end does not reproduce the germline sequence, and a read error may be involved. For naive CD8 T cells, sorting used the CD8+CD4-CCR7+CD45RA+ phenotype. Bulk TCR library preparation followed previously described methods with listed TCR primers. TCRdb recomputed calls from the PCR reads with MiXCR, one row per CDR3 protein. The profile shows 80,000 to 100,000 distinct CDR3 sequences, approximately 25% of them singletons. This entry is derived from a study of molecular identifiers for immune sequencing clone quantification. Study context: Naive CD8 RNA (about 20,000 or 100,000 cells) was divided into five aliquots, with four sequenced. Broader study findings: For effector cells, clones above 20 RNA copies held over 98% of molecules; for naive cells, under 1%.

Germline V gene data show CDR1 as SGHTA and CDR2 as FQGNSA. The CDR3 loop spans 12 amino acids. The TCR originated in a human donor in good health. Some libraries in this study had Jurkat cell RNA spiked in. The sample taken for sequencing was naive CD8+ T cells from blood, with Jurkat cell RNA spiked in. Subset: FACS-sorted CD8+CD4-CCR7+CD45RA+ naive T cells. The chain links TRBV7-2 to TRBJ2-7, with D unresolved. The chain's CDR3 is CASSQEGDERYF. The CDR3 DNA sequence: TGTGCCAGCAGCCAGGAAGGTGACGAGCGGTACTTC.